These T cell receptor beta chains were read from a single sample in a study of T cell changes during pregnancy in multiple sclerosis. Generated by immunoSEQ multiplex PCR, the TCRdb table keeps only in-frame clones and is missing some. The repertoire holds 45,000 to 55,000 clones, with approximately 92% as singletons. The sequencing used CD4+ T cells from peripheral blood mononuclear cells, collected in the second trimester of pregnancy. The receptors were sampled from a female donor in good health, enrolled as a control in a pregnancy study. Both conserved end residues are part of each CDR3. D genes are given only for firm matches. Clone size is stated in some rows and not others, as once, few, many or a class when expanded.

NA,TRBV30,NA,TRBJ1-3,CAWSVQIVSGNTIYF,TGTGCCTGGAGTGTACAGATTGTCTCTGGAAACACCATATATTTT
NA,TRBV5-1,NA,TRBJ2-7,CASSLNQGSYEQYF,TGCGCCAGCAGCTTGAATCAGGGTTCCTACGAGCAGTACTTC
NA,TRBV7-9,NA,TRBJ2-5,CASSLDVVEETQYF,TGTGCCAGCAGCTTAGATGTAGTAGAAGAGACCCAGTACTTC
NA,TRBV6-1,NA,TRBJ1-1,CASSDPGQPLNTEAFF,TGTGCCAGCAGTGACCCTGGACAACCGCTGAACACTGAAGCTTTCTTT
NA,TRBV9,TRBD2,TRBJ2-3,CASSLLAGGSTDTQYF,TGTGCCAGCAGTCTCCTAGCGGGAGGTAGCACAGATACGCAGTATTTT
NA,TRBV7-2,TRBD2,TRBJ2-1,CASSRSSGSINEQFF,TGTGCCAGCAGCCGCTCTAGCGGGAGTATCAATGAGCAGTTCTTC
NA,TRBV19,TRBD2,TRBJ2-3,CASRPGGGVTDTQYF,TGTGCCAGTAGACCCGGCGGGGGAGTCACAGATACGCAGTATTTT
NA,TRBV2,NA,TRBJ2-1,CASSVNRENEQFF,TGTGCCAGCAGTGTTAACCGGGAAAATGAGCAGTTCTTC
once,TRBV18,TRBD1,TRBJ1-2,CASSPGTGVLQGYTF,TGTGCCAGCTCACCGGGTACAGGGGTTCTACAGGGCTACACCTTC
NA,TRBV27,NA,TRBJ1-4,CASRYAGATNEKLFF,TGTGCCAGCAGATACGCGGGGGCAACTAATGAAAAACTGTTTTTT
NA,TRBV5-1,TRBD1,TRBJ2-1,CASSYGQVNEQFF,TGCGCCAGCAGCTACGGACAGGTCAATGAGCAGTTCTTC
NA,TRBV10-3,NA,TRBJ2-5,CAISESNRKETQYF,TGTGCCATCAGTGAATCAAACAGGAAAGAGACCCAGTACTTC
NA,TRBV28,TRBD1,TRBJ1-1,CASSFQGAGGAFF,TGTGCCAGCAGTTTTCAGGGGGCTGGAGGAGCTTTCTTT
NA,TRBV5-1,TRBD2,TRBJ2-2,CASSLAGVALAGEAGELFF,TGCGCCAGCAGCTTGGCAGGCGTTGCACTAGCGGGAGAGGCCGGGGAGCTGTTTTTT
NA,TRBV11-3,NA,TRBJ2-1,CASSLARSGGSLNEQFF,TGTGCCAGCAGCTTAGCCAGGTCGGGGGGCTCTCTCAATGAGCAGTTCTTC
NA,TRBV28,NA,TRBJ2-5,CASSLRLSVTGETQYF,TGTGCCAGCAGTTTACGTTTGAGCGTTACAGGAGAGACCCAGTACTTC
once,TRBV28,NA,TRBJ1-2,CASSLTGFRRYTF,TGTGCCAGCAGCCTAACAGGATTCAGGCGCTACACCTTC
NA,TRBV19,TRBD1,TRBJ2-2,CASSTRDRGYPGELFF,TGTGCCAGTAGTACCCGGGACAGGGGATATCCCGGGGAGCTGTTTTTT
once,TRBV29-1,NA,TRBJ1-1,CSVLGGNTEAFF,TGCAGCGTCCTAGGGGGGAACACTGAAGCTTTCTTT